This is a list of T cell receptor beta chains from one sample in a study of blood T cell repertoires in COVID-19. TCRdb keeps only in-frame clones here, not all; method: immunoSEQ multiplex PCR. The sample has about 430,000 clones; about 88% are singletons. Material: PBMCs or T cells enriched from blood (not recorded which). The source of these receptors is a woman aged 18-35 years who had been exposed to COVID-19. CDR3s include the opening cysteine and the closing phenylalanine or tryptophan. D genes are given only for firm matches. Clone size is given for some rows only: seen once, a few or many times, or a class if the clone is expanded.

abundance | j_gene | v_gene | d_gene | CDR3nt | CDR3aa
. | TRBJ2-3 | TRBV27 | . | TGTGCCAGCAGTTTATCCGGCTACTACTTCACAGATACGCAGTATTTT | CASSLSGYYFTDTQYF
. | TRBJ1-5 | TRBV7-6 | . | TGTGCCAGCAGCTTAGCACAGTCGAATCAGCCCCAGCATTTT | CASSLAQSNQPQHF
. | TRBJ1-5 | TRBV7-9 | . | TGTGCCAGCAGCCAAGCCGACAGAAGCAATCAGCCCCAGCATTTT | CASSQADRSNQPQHF
. | TRBJ1-1 | TRBV2 | TRBD1 | TGTGCCAGCAGCACCCGACAGGGCCCCATGAACACTGAAGCTTTCTTT | CASSTRQGPMNTEAFF
. | TRBJ2-1 | TRBV18 | TRBD2 | TGTGCCAGCTCACCACCGGGACTAGCGGGGGCAGGTGAGCAGTTCTTC | CASSPPGLAGAGEQFF
many | TRBJ2-2 | TRBV11-3 | . | TGTGCCAGCACAACCCAGTCAGGGACCGGGGAGCTGTTTTTT | CASTTQSGTGELFF
. | TRBJ2-5 | TRBV28 | . | TGTGCCAGCAGTCAACTCGGGAAGACCCAGTACTTC | CASSQLGKTQYF
. | TRBJ1-1 | TRBV3-1/TRBV3-2 | TRBD1 | TGTGCCAGCAGCCCCCAGGGGGGGAACACTGAAGCTTTCTTT | CASSPQGGNTEAFF
. | TRBJ2-1 | TRBV18 | TRBD2 | TGTGCCAGCTCACCACCTCGGGAGCGGGAGGATCTCAATGAGCAGTTCTTC | CASSPPREREDLNEQFF
. | TRBJ1-6 | TRBV28 | TRBD1 | TGTGCCAGCAGCCAGACAGGGAATAGAAATTCACCCCTCCACTTT | CASSQTGNRNSPLHF
. | TRBJ2-7 | TRBV19 | . | TGTGCCAGTAGTATTGAAAGCGGACAGCCCTACGAGCAGTACTTC | CASSIESGQPYEQYF
. | TRBJ2-6 | TRBV6-4 | TRBD1 | TGTGCCAGCAGTGACTCAGGGGGCGCTGGGGCCAACGTCCTGACTTTC | CASSDSGGAGANVLTF
. | TRBJ2-1 | TRBV7-2 | . | TGTGCCAGCAGCTTAGCGGCGGGCCACTCCTACAATGAGCAGTTCTTC | CASSLAAGHSYNEQFF
. | TRBJ1-5 | TRBV11-2 | TRBD1 | TGTGCCAGCAGCTTAACGGGACAGGGAGGTCAGCCCCAGCATTTT | CASSLTGQGGQPQHF
. | TRBJ1-3 | TRBV18 | . | TGTGCCAGCTCACCATCTGGAGAGGCCCGAAACACCATATATTTT | CASSPSGEARNTIYF
. | TRBJ1-1 | TRBV20-1 | . | TGCAGTGCTAGAGAATACAGGGAAGCTTTCTTT | CSAREYREAFF
. | TRBJ2-1 | TRBV7-2 | TRBD2 | TGTGCCAGCAGCTTGACTAGCGGGAGGGCCCTCTACAATGAGCAGTTCTTC | CASSLTSGRALYNEQFF
. | TRBJ2-1 | TRBV5-1 | . | TGCGCCAGCAGCTTGGCTGCCGTAGCTGAGTATGAGCAGTTCTTC | CASSLAAVAEYEQFF
. | TRBJ2-7 | TRBV5-6 | . | TGTGCCAGCAGCTTTCCCAACTCCTACGAGCAGTACTTC | CASSFPNSYEQYF
. | TRBJ2-1 | TRBV28 | . | TGTGCCAGCAGAATTGGCGGTGAAACCTACAATGAGCAGTTCTTC | CASRIGGETYNEQFF
. | TRBJ1-5 | TRBV19 | TRBD1 | TGTGCCAGTAGGGGACTAGCAGGGGGGGAACAGCCCCAGCATTTT | CASRGLAGGEQPQHF
. | TRBJ1-5 | TRBV19 | . | TGTGCCAGTACCACCACACCAGGGGTGGATCAGCCCCAGCATTTT | CASTTTPGVDQPQHF
once | TRBJ2-1 | TRBV19 | . | TGTGCCAGTAGTTGGGGCAGGGGGGCCTACAATGAGCAGTTCTTC | CASSWGRGAYNEQFF
once | TRBJ2-7 | TRBV29-1 | TRBD1 | TGCAGCTTTAGACAGGGCTACTATCTCGAGCAGTACTTC | CSFRQGYYLEQYF
. | TRBJ2-1 | TRBV7-9 | TRBD2 | TGTGCCAGCAGCAAGACTAGCGGGAGGACCAATGAGCAGTTCTTC | CASSKTSGRTNEQFF
. | TRBJ2-1 | TRBV12-1 | . | TGTGCCAGCAGCTTTGCCACAGGGGACGATGAGCAGTTCTTC | CASSFATGDDEQFF
. | TRBJ1-6 | TRBV10-2 | . | TGCGCCAGCAGTGAGAACGGACAGTCAGCACCCCTCCACTTT | CASSENGQSAPLHF
. | TRBJ1-2 | TRBV27 | TRBD1 | TGTGCCAGCAGCACTATTCCACAGGGGGCGGGTGGCTACACCTTC | CASSTIPQGAGGYTF
. | TRBJ2-7 | TRBV9 | TRBD1 | TGTGCCAGCAGCGTAGGAGGACAGGGGTACTACGAGCAGTACTTC | CASSVGGQGYYEQYF
. | TRBJ1-3 | TRBV9 | . | TGTGCCAGCAGCGTAGAAGACAGGGGAAACACCATATATTTT | CASSVEDRGNTIYF
. | TRBJ1-2 | TRBV2 | . | TGTGCCAGAAGGGGGGGCCCAGAGGGCTACACCTTC | CARRGGPEGYTF
. | TRBJ2-7 | TRBV18 | . | TGTGCCAGCTCACCGAGAGACAGTTCAGAGGAGCAGTACTTC | CASSPRDSSEEQYF
. | TRBJ1-1 | TRBV7-8 | TRBD1 | TGTGCCAGCAGCCAGACAGGGGGCAGCGCGGGGATTGAAGCTTTCTTT | CASSQTGGSAGIEAFF
. | TRBJ1-3 | TRBV5-5 | . | TGTGCCAGCAGCTTCAGGGATGGAAACACCATATATTTT | CASSFRDGNTIYF
once | TRBJ1-3 | TRBV6-5 | . | TGTGCCAGCAGTTACTCTGGGCAGTCCTCTGGAAACACCATATATTTT | CASSYSGQSSGNTIYF
. | TRBJ2-1 | TRBV7-3 | TRBD2 | TGTGCCAGCAGCCCACCGGGACTAGGGGGCAATGAGCAGTTCTTC | CASSPPGLGGNEQFF
. | TRBJ1-1 | TRBV7-9 | . | TGTGCCAGCAGCTTAAGGGAGGTGAACACTGAAGCTTTCTTT | CASSLREVNTEAFF
. | TRBJ1-2 | TRBV6-1 | . | TGTGCCAGCAGTGAAAACAGGGACGGCTACACCTTC | CASSENRDGYTF
. | TRBJ1-5 | TRBV19 | TRBD1 | TGTGCCAGTAGTATCCGGGACAGGGGGCCTCAGCCCCAGCATTTT | CASSIRDRGPQPQHF
. | TRBJ2-3 | TRBV5-1 | TRBD2 | TGCGCCAGCAGCCCGAGGACTAGCGGGAGCACAGATACGCAGTATTTT | CASSPRTSGSTDTQYF
. | TRBJ2-2 | TRBV5-1 | . | TGCGCCAGCAGCGAGACTCGCAGATTCACCGGGGAGCTGTTTTTT | CASSETRRFTGELFF
. | TRBJ1-1 | TRBV12-1 | . | TGTGCCAGCAGCTTTCCGAAGGACAGCAACACTGAAGCTTTCTTT | CASSFPKDSNTEAFF
. | TRBJ2-6 | TRBV5-4 | TRBD1 | TGTGCCAGCAACCAATGGGGACAGGGGGTCTTATCTGGGGCCAACGTCCTGACTTTC | CASNQWGQGVLSGANVLTF
. | TRBJ2-3 | TRBV24-1 | TRBD2 | TGTGCCACCAGTGATTTGCAGGGAGGGGGCACAGATACGCAGTATTTT | CATSDLQGGGTDTQYF
. | TRBJ2-1 | TRBV19 | . | TGTGCCAGTAGTATTGGGGGGACCTCCAATGAGCAGTTCTTC | CASSIGGTSNEQFF
. | TRBJ2-1 | TRBV29-1 | . | TGCAGCGTTGAAGGGGGAGCCGGAAGCTCCTACAATGAGCAGTTCTTC | CSVEGGAGSSYNEQFF
. | TRBJ2-1 | TRBV19 | . | TGTGCCAGTAGTATTAGCAGGGGAGGGATGTCCTACAATGAGCAGTTCTTC | CASSISRGGMSYNEQFF
. | TRBJ1-1 | TRBV5-1 | . | TGCGCCAGCAGCTTGCGTCAGGGGCTCACTGAAGCTTTCTTT | CASSLRQGLTEAFF
. | TRBJ2-1 | TRBV2 | TRBD2 | TGTGCCAGCAGGGCCGGGACTAGCGGGATAAATGAGCAGTTCTTC | CASRAGTSGINEQFF
. | TRBJ1-1 | TRBV7-9 | . | TGTGCCAGCAGCTTAGGACAGAACACTGAAGCTTTCTTT | CASSLGQNTEAFF
. | TRBJ1-2 | TRBV3-1/TRBV3-2 | TRBD1 | TGTGCCAGCAGCCAAGTACAGGGGGCAAGTTATGGCTACACCTTC | CASSQVQGASYGYTF